Described below is a single T cell receptor (beta chain) sequence and its context. The target antigen is unknown. Sequenced by immunoSEQ multiplex PCR; TCRdb stores in-frame clones only, minus some. The sample records 130,000 to 150,000 clones, around nine tenths being singletons. This sample is drawn from a study of T cell responses to AZD1222 COVID-19 vaccine. Points from the study as a whole: As reported, nearly half of all spike-specific TCRs target variant regions that are unmutated. Dominant CD4 TCR responses targeted spike regions 160-218 and 743-854. A mostly white British donor set with more females was recruited, and clonal diversity was possibly underestimated.

Germline V CDR1 and CDR2: SGHNT, YYREEE (reference sequence). The CDR3 is 16 amino acids. V lost 4 bases, J lost 7 bases, and 12 bases stayed unmatched. The sequence was collected from an adult in good health. Here the sequenced sample was peripheral blood, taken on day 0 of AZD1222 vaccination. This sequence joins TRBV5-4 and TRBJ2-7; 12 nucleotides agree with TRBD2. For the CDR3, the DNA is TGTGCCAGCAGCCCCTCGCTGACTAGCGGGGGCGGGGAGCAGTACTTC. Translation: CASSPSLTSGGGEQYF.